Below are 32 T cell receptor beta chains sequenced from a single sample in a study of T cell repertoires in cytomegalovirus infection. TCRdb ran MiXCR on the reads and lists one entry per CDR3 protein. The sample lists hundreds of thousands of distinct CDR3 sequences; roughly a tenth were seen once. The sample comprised PBMCs. The receptors here all came from a human donor in good health (CMV status not recorded). Some clones in this sample may be carry-over from other donors' samples.

This clonotype was observed many times. The V and J genes are TRBV2 and TRBJ1-5; unclear D gene. Germline CDR1 is SNHLY and CDR2 is FYNNEI. V was cut by 6 bases and J by 4 bases, with 13 bases left in between. There are 14 residues in the CDR3. The DNA for the CDR3 is TGTGCCAGCAGGATAGGGCCGCAGAATCAGCCCCAGCATTTT. This codes for CASRIGPQNQPQHF.

This clonotype was observed at least ten times. This chain uses TRBV29-1 with TRBJ2-7; 11 positions agree with TRBD1. Germline V CDR1 and CDR2: SQVTM, ANQGSEA. V lost 3 bases, J lost 10 bases, and 11 bases stayed unmatched. There are 14 residues in the CDR3. This chain's CDR3 is CSVDTPGTGGLQYV. The CDR3 nucleotides read TGCAGCGTTGATACCCCCGGGACAGGGGGTTTACAGTACGTC.

The genes are TRBV20-1 and TRBJ2-5, with D possibly matching TRBD2 (6 bases). This CDR3 region has 17 residues. Deletions cut 2 bases from V and 5 bases from J, with 24 bases between. Germline lookup yields CDR1 DFQATT and CDR2 SNEGSKA (reference sequence). In nucleotides, the CDR3 is TGCAGTGCTAGAAGACCCCCGGGAGCTTCGAGGATGGAGACCCAGTACTTC. Its protein is CSARRPPGASRMETQYF.

This clonotype was counted ten times or more. The chain recombines TRBV20-1 with TRBJ1-6, with D tentatively TRBD1 (6 bases). Per the germline V gene, CDR1 is DFQATT and CDR2 is SNEGSKA (reference sequence). The CDR3 extends over 13 amino acids. V lost 8 bases to trimming and J lost 7 bases, with 15 bases between them. CDR3 DNA: TGCAGTCCTACAGGGAAGGAGAATTCACCCCTCCACTTT. This codes for CSPTGKENSPLHF.

This clonotype was recorded at least ten times. V gene TRBV19 combines with J gene TRBJ1-1, with D hard to call. Germline CDR1 is LNHDA and CDR2 is SQIVND (reference sequence). V was cut by 6 bases and J by 0 bases, with 8 bases left in between. The CDR3 consists of 13 residues. In DNA form, the CDR3 reads TGTGCCAGTAGCACTAGGATGAACACTGAAGCTTTCTTT. Translation: CASSTRMNTEAFF.

This clonotype showed up many times. The chain is built from TRBV28 and TRBJ1-1; D perhaps matches TRBD1 (5 bases). The length of the CDR3 is 12 residues. Trimming cost V 11 bases and J 2 bases, with 12 bases left between them. The germline V gene encodes CDR1 MDHEN and CDR2 SYDVKM. The DNA of the CDR3 is TGTGCCTTGACAGAACTTAACACTGAAGCTTTCTTT. It is translated as CALTELNTEAFF.

Regarding this clonotype: In this CDR3 the conserved last residue, phenylalanine or tryptophan, is missing, so a read error is likely. The chain combines TRBV7-2 with TRBJ2-5; the D gene could be TRBD1 or TRBD2 (6 bases each). This CDR3 has 14 amino acids. Germline V gene lookup returns CDR1 SGHTA and CDR2 FQGNSA. The chain's CDR3 is CASSLASGAKTQYL. The CDR3 DNA reads as TGTGCTAGCAGCTTAGCGTCGGGGGCGAAGACCCAGTACTTA.

This clonotype has ten or more counts. V gene TRBV6-5 combines with J gene TRBJ1-1; D might be TRBD1 (6 bases). The V gene's germline CDR1 is MNHEY and CDR2 SVGAGI. V gave up 6 bases and J gave up 10 bases, with 15 bases separating them. The CDR3 spans 12 residues. The CDR3 is CASRPQWGRAFF. CDR3 nucleotide sequence: TGTGCCAGCAGACCCCAGTGGGGGCGAGCTTTCTTT.

This clonotype was seen many times. The rearrangement links TRBV10-3 to TRBJ2-7; D may correspond to TRBD1 or TRBD2 (5 bases each). V lost 2 bases and J 2 bases, leaving 13 bases between the germline ends. This CDR3 contains 15 residues. Per germline, CDR1 ENHRY and CDR2 SYGVKD. CDR3 sequence (DNA): TGTGCCATCAGTGAGCCGTGGGGGAACCCCTACGAGCAGTACTTC. Protein product: CAISEPWGNPYEQYF.

This clonotype was observed many times. This rearrangement joins TRBV2 to TRBJ2-7; tentative D call: TRBD1 (6 bases). The germline gives CDR1 SNHLY, CDR2 FYNNEI. The V end was cut by 5 bases, the J end by 2 bases, with 28 bases between. The CDR3 totals 19 residues. The CDR3: CASSRDEGRGRPFPYEQYF. The CDR3 DNA sequence: TGTGCCAGCAGTCGGGACGAGGGCAGGGGACGGCCGTTTCCCTACGAGCAGTACTTC. The full variable domain, rest sourced from reference TRBV2 and TRBJ2-7, is EPEVTQTPSHQVTQMGQEVILRCVPISNHLYFYWYRQILGQKVEFLVSFYNNEISEKSEIFDDQFSVERPDGSNFTLKIRSTKLEDSAMYFCASSRDEGRGRPFPYEQYFGPGTRLTVT.

This clonotype was seen repeatedly, ten times or more. The rearrangement joins TRBV12-3 or TRBV12-4 to TRBJ2-1; the D is unclear. The CDR3 is 14 residues long. Trimming took 7 bases from V and 5 from J, leaving 15 bases between them. CDR3 sequence reads: CASMVLGFDNEQFF. CDR3 nucleotide sequence: TGTGCCAGCATGGTCCTGGGGTTCGACAATGAGCAGTTCTTC.

In this sample, this clonotype turned up many times. The genes are TRBV24-1 and TRBJ2-2, with D unclear. Germline V lookup: CDR1 KGHDR, CDR2 SFDVKD. The CDR3 has 14 residues. V lost 5 bases and J 2 bases, leaving 8 bases between the germline ends. CDR3 sequence: CATSAQSNTGELFF. For the CDR3, the DNA is TGTGCCACCAGTGCACAGTCAAACACCGGGGAGCTGTTTTTT.

This clonotype was seen repeatedly, ten times or more. V usage is TRBV7-2 and J usage is TRBJ2-6; no clear D gene. The CDR3 runs 15 residues. The V gene's germline CDR1 is SGHTA and CDR2 FQGNSA. V was cut by 1 base and J by 2 bases, with 6 bases left in between. The CDR3 sequence is CASSLGVTGANVLTF. Here the CDR3 DNA reads TGTGCCAGCAGCTTAGGAGTGACTGGGGCCAACGTCCTGACTTTC.

This clonotype has a count of ten or more. This chain joins TRBV10-3 and TRBJ2-7, with a weak D call TRBD1 (5 bases). CDR1 is ENHRY and CDR2 is SYGVKD in the germline V gene. With 3 bases removed from V and 1 base from J, the gap between germline ends came to 10 bases. The CDR3 spans 14 residues. The CDR3 loop reads CAISERGFSYEQYF. The CDR3 bases are TGTGCCATCAGTGAAAGGGGCTTTTCCTACGAGCAGTACTTC.

In this sample, this clonotype turned up a few times. The rearrangement links TRBV23-1 to TRBJ2-3; weak D call: TRBD2 (5 bases). TRBV23-1 has ORF status, its function being uncertain. The CDR3 length is 16 residues. The ends were cut back, 0 bases at V and 2 bases at J, with 12 bases in the middle. CDR3 residues: CASSQSFGGNTDTQYF. In nucleotides, the CDR3 is TGCGCCAGCAGTCAATCCTTTGGAGGTAACACAGATACGCAGTATTTT.

This clonotype has just a few counts. CDR3 DNA sequence: TGCAGCGTTGCAGGTGTGGATGGTGAAAAACTGTTTTTT. The encoded protein is CSVAGVDGEKLFF. The chain is built from TRBV29-1 and TRBJ1-4; D is ambiguous. V lost 4 bases and J lost 7, with 13 bases in between. The CDR3 spans 13 residues. Germline CDR1 reads SQVTM; CDR2 reads ANQGSEA. The entire variable domain, with the rest obtained from reference TRBV29-1 and TRBJ1-4, is as follows: SAVISQKPSRDICQRGTSLTIQCQVDSQVTMMFWYRQQPGQSLTLIATANQGSEATYESGFVIDKFPISRPNLTFSTLTVSNMSPEDSSIYLCSVAGVDGEKLFFGSGTQLSVL.

This clonotype has ten or more counts. V is TRBV6-5 and J is TRBJ2-7, with D perhaps TRBD2 (5 bases). The V end lost 2 bases, the J end lost 6 bases, and 11 bases lay between the germline ends. There are 13 residues in the CDR3. The germline gives CDR1 MNHEY, CDR2 SVGAGI. The DNA of the CDR3 is TGTGCCAGCAGTTACAGCCAGCGGTCCGAGCAGTACGTC. Amino acid sequence: CASSYSQRSEQYV.

This clonotype has a count of ten or more. An end of the junction differs from the germline gene, which may be a read error. The V call is TRBV7-2, the J call TRBJ1-6; no clear D. The CDR3 totals 15 residues. Germline CDR1 is SGHTA and CDR2 is FQGNSA. The CDR3 bases are TGTGCCAGCACCTTAGAGGGCAAGTCATTTTCACCCCTCCACTTT. It codes for CASTLEGKSFSPLHF.

This clonotype was counted ten times or more. The genes are TRBV20-1 and TRBJ2-1; 9 bases fit TRBD2. There are 14 residues in the CDR3. Losses at the gene ends were 5 bases for V and 8 bases for J; bases not matched to a gene: 10. Germline V gene data show CDR1 as DFQATT and CDR2 as SNEGSKA (reference sequence). CDR3 bases: TGCAGTGCTGGCCGAGCGGGGGGTCTGGATGAGCAGTTCTTC. It yields the protein CSAGRAGGLDEQFF.

This clonotype appeared many times. This sequence joins TRBV10-3 and TRBJ2-7; no reliable D call. Germline values: CDR1 ENHRY, CDR2 SYGVKD. The germline V and J ends were trimmed by 5 bases and 4 bases, with 12 bases remaining between them. This CDR3 is built from 13 residues. CDR3 residues: CAISKAPGYEQYV. The CDR3 bases are TGTGCCATCAGTAAAGCCCCTGGGTACGAGCAGTACGTC.

This rearrangement joins TRBV9 to TRBJ2-1; weak D call: TRBD2 (7 bases). CDR3 length: 17 residues. The V gene lost 0 bases and the J gene lost 0 bases, with 13 bases spanning the gap. The germline V gene encodes CDR1 SGDLS and CDR2 YYNGEE. The chain's CDR3 is CASSVGGGRISYNEQFF. In DNA form, the CDR3 reads TGTGCCAGCAGCGTAGGCGGGGGCCGTATCTCCTACAATGAGCAGTTCTTC.

In this sample, this clonotype turned up many times. This rearrangement joins TRBV20-1 to TRBJ1-5, with unresolved D. This CDR3 contains 10 residues. V was clipped by 0 bases and J by 11 bases, with 5 bases between them. The V gene's germline CDR1 is DFQATT and CDR2 SNEGSKA (reference sequence). The CDR3 loop reads CSARDQTQHF. In nucleotides, the CDR3 is TGCAGTGCTAGAGACCAGACCCAGCATTTT.

J is TRBJ2-1 and V is TRBV10-3; 14 nucleotides line up with TRBD2. CDR1 and CDR2 from the germline V gene are ENHRY and SYGVKD. The CDR3 has 18 amino acids. With V trimmed by 10 bases and J by 0 bases, 11 bases remained unmatched. The CDR3 nucleotides read TGTGCCACCGCGGGACTAGCGGGGGTAAAGAGCTCCTACAATGAGCAGTTCTTC. Protein sequence: CATAGLAGVKSSYNEQFF.

This clonotype was seen ten or more times. CDR3 sequence reads: CASSLQGASTEAFF. CDR3 bases: TGTGCCAGCAGCCTACAGGGGGCGAGCACTGAAGCTTTCTTT. V usage is TRBV12-3 or TRBV12-4 and J usage is TRBJ1-1, with 9 nucleotides matching TRBD1. Germline trimming cut 6 bases from V and 4 bases from J; bases unmatched to any gene: 6. The CDR3 spans 14 residues.

In this sample, this clonotype turned up many times. The chain carries TRBV6-5 and TRBJ2-3; 9 nucleotides align to TRBD2. The germline CDR1 and CDR2 sequences are MNHEY and SVGAGI. The CDR3 extends over 15 amino acids. J lost 0 bases, V lost 6 bases, and 4 bases had no gene match. As DNA, the CDR3 is TGTGCCAGCAGGCGGGGGGGAGTTAGCACAGATACGCAGTATTTT. The encoded protein is CASRRGGVSTDTQYF.

This clonotype has a handful of counts. J is TRBJ1-2 and V is TRBV6-5; the D gene is possibly TRBD1 (5 bases). The CDR3 totals 14 residues. Germline V gene data show CDR1 as MNHEY and CDR2 as SVGAGI. V was shortened by 0 bases and J by 4 bases, with 9 bases between the two germline ends. CDR3 nucleotides: TGTGCCAGCAGTTACTCGTCAGGGAGCTATGGCTACACCTTC. It specifies CASSYSSGSYGYTF.

There are many counts of this clonotype. The chain joins TRBV6-1 to TRBJ2-3; 12 bases are shared with TRBD1. J was trimmed by 6 bases and V by 4 bases; bases with no gene match: 8. CDR1 is MNHNS and CDR2 is SASEGT in the germline V gene. The CDR3 consists of 16 residues. The CDR3 sequence: CASSAAGTGGGDTQYF. CDR3 nucleotide sequence: TGTGCCAGCAGTGCCGCCGGGACAGGGGGCGGCGATACGCAGTATTTT.

The chain employs TRBV20-1 and TRBJ1-2, with a tentative D call TRBD1 (5 bases). CDR3 length equals 15 residues. The germline V and J ends were trimmed by 0 bases and 7 bases, with 18 bases remaining between them. CDR1 is DFQATT, CDR2 SNEGSKA, per germline (reference sequence). CDR3: CSARDGGRIGTGYTF. For the CDR3, the DNA is TGCAGTGCTAGAGATGGGGGGAGAATTGGGACTGGCTACACCTTC.

In this sample, this clonotype turned up many times. The chain links TRBV20-1 to TRBJ1-6; D is perhaps TRBD1 (5 bases). Germline assignment: CDR1 DFQATT and CDR2 SNEGSKA (reference sequence). This CDR3 has 14 amino acids. Trimming took off 5 bases at V and 6 bases at J, with 14 bases between the two ends. The CDR3 nucleotides are TGCAGTGCTGCAAGGACAAATTCTAATTCACCCCTCCACTTT. Amino acids: CSAARTNSNSPLHF.

This clonotype was observed many times. The chain recombines TRBV7-9 with TRBJ1-1; TRBD1 is a possible D gene (6 bases). This CDR3 is built from 16 residues. Per the germline V gene, CDR1 is SEHNR and CDR2 is FQNEAQ (reference sequence). V lost 1 base and J 1 base, leaving 13 bases between the germline ends. In DNA, the CDR3 is TGTGCCAGCAGCTTAGTATCACAGGGACAGAACACTGAAGCTTTCTTT. Amino acids: CASSLVSQGQNTEAFF.

In DNA form, the CDR3 reads TGTGCCAGTAGTATAGTTGGCGCTGAAGCTTTCTTT. Amino acids: CASSIVGAEAFF. J is TRBJ1-1 and V is TRBV19; D unclear. The CDR3 is 12 amino acids. V was cut by 1 base and J by 6 bases, with 6 bases left in between. CDR1 LNHDA and CDR2 SQIVND come from the germline V gene (reference sequence).

The table lists this clonotype with many counts. The chain joins TRBV28 to TRBJ2-7; weak D call: TRBD1 (6 bases). The CDR3 is 13 amino acids. V was trimmed by 8 bases and J by 2 bases, leaving 13 bases between them. From germline, CDR1 is MDHEN and CDR2 SYDVKM. The CDR3 sequence is CASGRGGAYEQYV. The CDR3 coding sequence is TGTGCCAGCGGCCGAGGGGGTGCCTACGAGCAGTACGTC.